These T cell receptor beta chains were read from a single sample in a study of cytomegalovirus exposure and HLA in healthy donors. Sequencing used immunoSEQ multiplex PCR; TCRdb keeps in-frame clones, though not all of them. In the table there are approximately 160,000 clones, 91% of which are singletons. Sequences were obtained from PBMCs. The receptors stem from a woman aged 18-30 years in good health and CMV-seropositive. Both conserved end residues are part of each CDR3. The D gene is left open where the match is weak. Size values are once, few and many counts, or a class for expanded clones, and some rows have none.

TRBJ1-2,NA,NA,TRBV5-4,CASSLDSRSVYGYTF,TGTGCCAGCAGCTTGGACAGTCGCTCGGTCTATGGCTACACCTTC
TRBJ2-2,NA,NA,TRBV9,CASSFQATGGNGELFF,TGTGCCAGCAGCTTCCAGGCCACTGGAGGAAACGGGGAGCTGTTTTTT
TRBJ2-7,NA,NA,TRBV21-1,CASSPSLQGTPYEQYF,TGTGCCAGCAGCCCATCATTACAGGGAACCCCCTACGAGCAGTACTTC
TRBJ2-3,NA,TRBD2,TRBV28,CASSTPASGVTDTQYF,TGTGCCAGCAGTACCCCGGCTAGCGGGGTCACAGATACGCAGTATTTT
TRBJ1-4,NA,NA,TRBV28,CASSLWPEWTSAGDGTNEKLFF,TGTGCCAGCAGTTTATGGCCCGAATGGACATCAGCTGGTGACGGAACTAATGAAAAACTGTTTTTT
TRBJ2-5,NA,NA,TRBV30,CAWSVRRGPQETQYF,TGTGCCTGGAGTGTAAGGCGGGGGCCTCAAGAGACCCAGTACTTC
TRBJ2-1,NA,NA,TRBV4-1,CASSPFAPIIDNEQFF,TGCGCCAGCAGCCCCTTCGCGCCGATCATCGACAATGAGCAGTTCTTC
TRBJ1-2,NA,NA,TRBV11-1,CASSLAPGINYGYTF,TGTGCCAGCAGCTTAGCACCGGGGATCAACTATGGCTACACCTTC
TRBJ1-3,NA,NA,TRBV2,CAGVGEIKPGNTIYF,TGTGCCGGCGTGGGCGAAATAAAACCTGGAAACACCATATATTTT
TRBJ2-7,NA,TRBD2,TRBV29-1,CSVGLAGGRDEQYF,TGCAGCGTGGGTCTAGCGGGAGGCAGGGACGAGCAGTACTTC
TRBJ2-3,NA,TRBD1,TRBV19,CASSSTPGQGVADTQYF,TGTGCCAGTAGTTCCACCCCGGGACAGGGGGTAGCAGATACGCAGTATTTT
TRBJ1-1,NA,NA,TRBV4-1,CASSQVGGTEAFF,TGCGCCAGCAGCCAAGTAGGGGGCACTGAAGCTTTCTTT
TRBJ2-3,NA,NA,TRBV6-5,CASSYRRITDTQYF,TGTGCCAGCAGTTACCGGAGAATCACAGATACGCAGTATTTT
TRBJ2-1,NA,TRBD2,TRBV5-1,CASSSATSGGPERYYNEQFF,TGCGCCAGCAGCTCCGCGACTAGCGGGGGGCCGGAGAGATACTACAATGAGCAGTTCTTC
TRBJ2-1,NA,TRBD2,TRBV9,CASSPRLAGANEQFF,TGTGCCAGCAGCCCTCGACTAGCGGGAGCCAATGAGCAGTTCTTC
TRBJ2-3,NA,TRBD2,TRBV7-2,CASSPTGGGTSKADTQYF,TGTGCCAGCAGCCCTACGGGGGGCGGGACTAGCAAGGCAGATACGCAGTATTTT
TRBJ1-1,NA,TRBD1,TRBV5-4,CASSGGQGFAPMAAFF,TGTGCCAGCAGCGGGGGACAGGGTTTTGCCCCCATGGCCGCTTTCTTT
TRBJ2-7,NA,NA,TRBV4-2,CASSQEIRTVSSYEQYF,TGTGCCAGCAGCCAAGAGATTCGGACAGTATCCTCCTACGAGCAGTACTTC
TRBJ2-7,once,NA,TRBV15,CATSRDRGHEGYEQYF,TGTGCCACCAGCAGAGATCGAGGGCACGAAGGCTACGAGCAGTACTTC
TRBJ2-2,NA,TRBD2,TRBV5-4,CASSLGGLAGYTGELFF,TGTGCCAGCAGCTTGGGGGGACTAGCGGGGTACACCGGGGAGCTGTTTTTT
TRBJ1-3,NA,NA,TRBV6-1,CASSEYQGSSGNTIYF,TGTGCCAGCAGTGAATACCAGGGGAGCTCTGGAAACACCATATATTTT
TRBJ2-3,NA,TRBD1,TRBV4-3,CASSQLTGPLRTDTQYF,TGCGCCAGCAGCCAACTGACAGGGCCTCTTCGCACAGATACGCAGTATTTT
TRBJ2-7,NA,NA,TRBV29-1,CSVEEGDTYEQYF,TGCAGCGTTGAAGAGGGGGACACCTACGAGCAGTACTTC
TRBJ1-2,NA,TRBD1,TRBV2,CASSPRGRDRGSGGYTF,TGTGCCAGCAGTCCTAGAGGCCGGGACAGGGGAAGTGGTGGCTACACCTTC
TRBJ1-4,NA,NA,TRBV10-2,CASSHGQWGEKLFF,TGCGCCAGCAGCCACGGACAGTGGGGGGAAAAACTGTTTTTT
TRBJ2-5,NA,TRBD2,TRBV4-3,CASSQRLAQETQYF,TGCGCCAGCAGCCAAAGACTAGCTCAAGAGACCCAGTACTTC
TRBJ2-7,NA,NA,TRBV5-4,CASSLAGGRYEQYF,TGTGCCAGCAGCTTGGCCGGGGGTCGGTACGAGCAGTACTTC
TRBJ1-1,NA,NA,TRBV6-5,CASSPLRNTEAFF,TGTGCCAGCAGTCCCCTCAGAAACACTGAAGCTTTCTTT
TRBJ1-2,NA,NA,TRBV6-1,CASSSQGGGNYGYTF,TGTGCCAGCAGTTCCCAAGGTGGGGGGAACTATGGCTACACCTTC
TRBJ1-3,NA,TRBD1,TRBV19,CASSIQGASGNTIYF,TGTGCCAGTAGTATACAGGGGGCGAGTGGAAACACCATATATTTT
TRBJ2-1,NA,TRBD2,TRBV6-4,CASSPTSGTYNEQFF,TGTGCCAGCAGCCCCACTAGCGGGACCTACAATGAGCAGTTCTTC
TRBJ2-5,NA,TRBD1,TRBV6-5,CASSYSWDSQETQYF,TGTGCCAGCAGTTACTCGTGGGACAGCCAAGAGACCCAGTACTTC
TRBJ1-6,NA,TRBD1,TRBV30,CAWRVDLTGGSPLHF,TGTGCCTGGAGGGTGGACCTGACAGGGGGCTCACCCCTCCACTTT
TRBJ2-4,NA,NA,TRBV14,CASSQTRRGAKNIQYF,TGTGCCAGCAGCCAGACCCGAAGGGGCGCCAAAAACATTCAGTACTTC
TRBJ1-1,NA,NA,TRBV5-6,CASSIKLRRNTEAFF,TGTGCCAGCAGCATCAAGCTTCGGAGGAACACTGAAGCTTTCTTT
TRBJ2-3,NA,TRBD2,TRBV29-1,CSATASGRTSTDTQYF,TGCAGCGCGACCGCGAGCGGGAGGACTAGCACAGATACGCAGTATTTT
TRBJ1-3,NA,NA,TRBV18,CASQQAGAGNTIYF,TGTGCCAGCCAACAGGCAGGCGCGGGAAACACCATATATTTT
TRBJ1-1,NA,NA,TRBV5-1,CASSLDRDHTEAFF,TGCGCCAGCAGCTTGGACAGGGATCACACTGAAGCTTTCTTT
TRBJ2-3,NA,TRBD2,TRBV30,CAWSVPAGGHDTQYF,TGTGCCTGGAGTGTACCGGCGGGGGGGCATGATACGCAGTATTTT
TRBJ2-5,NA,TRBD2,TRBV5-1,CASSASGRGGETQYF,TGCGCCAGCAGCGCTAGCGGGAGAGGCGGAGAGACCCAGTACTTC